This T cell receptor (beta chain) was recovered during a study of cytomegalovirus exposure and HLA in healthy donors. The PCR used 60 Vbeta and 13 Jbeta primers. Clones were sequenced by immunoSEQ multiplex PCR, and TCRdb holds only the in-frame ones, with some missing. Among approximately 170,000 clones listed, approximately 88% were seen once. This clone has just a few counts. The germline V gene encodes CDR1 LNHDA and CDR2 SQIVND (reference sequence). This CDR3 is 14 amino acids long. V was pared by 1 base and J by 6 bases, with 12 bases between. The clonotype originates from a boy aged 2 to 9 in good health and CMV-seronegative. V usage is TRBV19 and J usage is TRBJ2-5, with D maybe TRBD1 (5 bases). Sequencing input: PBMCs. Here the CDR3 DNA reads TGTGCCAGTAGTATAGTTGGGGCGGTGAAGACCCAGTACTTC. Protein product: CASSIVGAVKTQYF.